Each of the 22 T cell receptor beta chains below was sequenced from the same sample in a study of blood T cell repertoires in COVID-19. Data came from immunoSEQ multiplex PCR; TCRdb stores just in-frame clones and leaves some out. The sample has about 80,000 clones; around 88% are singletons. Specimen: peripheral blood. The receptor source for this set is a woman older than 75 with acute or convalescent COVID-19.

The rearrangement uses TRBV3-1 (or the pseudogene TRBV3-2) and TRBJ1-1; D is possibly TRBD1 (5 bases). Germline V lookup: CDR1 LGHDT, CDR2 YNNKEL (reference sequence). The CDR3 has 15 amino acids. The V end was cut by 0 bases, the J end by 5 bases, with 13 bases between. The CDR3 sequence is CASSQESGEFTEAFF. The DNA for the CDR3 is TGTGCCAGCAGCCAAGAATCGGGGGAATTTACTGAAGCTTTCTTT.

The chain uses TRBV25-1 and TRBJ2-2; 8 nucleotides line up with TRBD2. Germline-derived CDR1 and CDR2 are MGHDK and SYGVNS. This CDR3 spans 13 amino acids. Germline trimming cut 1 base from V and 8 bases from J; bases unmatched to any gene: 0. The chain's CDR3 is CASSESGGGELFF. CDR3 coding DNA: TGTGCCAGCAGTGAATCGGGAGGGGGGGAGCTGTTTTTT. The variable domain in full, with the rest retrieved from reference TRBV25-1 and TRBJ2-2, is EADIYQTPRYLVIGTGKKITLECSQTMGHDKMYWYQQDPGMELHLIHYSYGVNSTEKGDLSSESTVSRIRTEHFPLTLESARPSHTSQYLCASSESGGGELFFGEGSRLTVL.

This clone was observed a single time. V usage is TRBV11-1 and J usage is TRBJ2-7; D might be TRBD1 (6 bases). Germline values: CDR1 SGHAT, CDR2 FQDESV (reference sequence). Between the trimmed V and J ends, which lost 10 bases and 3 bases, there was a span of 13 bases. There are 12 residues in the CDR3. CDR3 coding DNA: TGTGCCACTGCGGAACAGGGCTACGAGCAGTACTTC. Translated: CATAEQGYEQYF.

V usage is TRBV7-9 and J usage is TRBJ2-7, with 10 bases fitting TRBD1. The CDR3 contains 15 residues. V trimming: 5 bases; J trimming: 9 bases; junction bases outside the gene matches: 13. CDR1 and CDR2 from the germline V gene are SEHNR and FQNEAQ (reference sequence). The CDR3 protein is CASSPAGTGDSWQYF. The CDR3 DNA sequence: TGTGCCAGCAGCCCCGCGGGGACAGGGGATAGTTGGCAGTACTTC.

The V call is TRBV15, the J call TRBJ2-5; 8 bases are shared with TRBD1. V lost 0 bases and J lost 5; bases outside the gene matches: 5. This CDR3 region has 15 residues. CDR1 is LNHNV, CDR2 YYDKDF, per germline (reference sequence). The CDR3 nucleotides read TGTGCCACCAGCAGAGACAGGGGGCCGTCCGAGACCCAGTACTTC. Its protein product is CATSRDRGPSETQYF.

The chain combines TRBV10-1 with TRBJ2-2; TRBD2 agrees at 9 bases. CDR3 length: 16 residues. CDR1 and CDR2 (germline): WNHNN, SYGVQD (reference sequence). The V gene end was trimmed by 0 bases and the J gene end by 5 bases; junction bases not matched to a gene: 4. The CDR3 nucleotides are TGCGCCAGCAGTGAGTCCCAGACTAGCGGAACCGGGGAGCTGTTTTTT. Protein: CASSESQTSGTGELFF.

This chain joins TRBV5-1 and TRBJ1-3, with D unresolved. This CDR3 has 14 amino acids. CDR1 and CDR2 (germline): SGHRS, YFSETQ. V was clipped by 0 bases and J by 7 bases, with 11 bases between them. In nucleotides, the CDR3 is TGCGCCAGCAGCTTGGTTCTGGGAGACAACACCATATATTTT. Protein sequence: CASSLVLGDNTIYF.

V and J are TRBV18 and TRBJ1-1; D is uncertain. The CDR3 extends over 16 amino acids. V was cut by 3 bases and J by 1 base, with 15 bases left in between. CDR1 is KGHSH, CDR2 LQKENI, per germline. In DNA form, the CDR3 reads TGTGCCAGCTCACCCCTTAAACAGATTGGGAACACTGAAGCTTTCTTT. This encodes CASSPLKQIGNTEAFF.

The gene calls are TRBV5-1 and TRBJ1-1; D may be TRBD1 (6 bases). CDR3 length: 13 amino acids. Trimming removed 7 bases at V and 0 bases at J, with 10 bases between. Germline V lookup: CDR1 SGHRS, CDR2 YFSETQ. The CDR3 loop reads CASSGQLNTEAFF. DNA of the CDR3: TGCGCCAGCTCCGGACAGCTGAACACTGAAGCTTTCTTT.

The chain couples TRBV7-6 to TRBJ1-2; TRBD1 matches 9 bases. Trimming took 6 bases from V and 4 from J; bases not matched to a gene: 3. This CDR3 has 13 amino acids. Germline V CDR1 and CDR2: SGHVS, FNYEAQ. The CDR3 protein is CASSAGQGYGYTF. CDR3 DNA sequence: TGTGCCAGCAGTGCGGGACAGGGCTATGGCTACACCTTC.

The chain employs TRBV19 and TRBJ2-1, with 7 bases lining up with TRBD2. The germline V gene encodes CDR1 LNHDA and CDR2 SQIVND (reference sequence). V dropped 6 bases and J dropped 4; count of bases not matched to a gene: 12. This CDR3 comprises 16 residues. The DNA of the CDR3 is TGTGCCAGTAGCAAGGATGTGGGGGGGGGATACAATGAGCAGTTCTTC. This sequence encodes CASSKDVGGGYNEQFF.

The chain joins TRBV6-1 to TRBJ2-2, with a tentative D call TRBD1 (5 bases). CDR3 length equals 15 residues. Germline assignment: CDR1 MNHNS and CDR2 SASEGT. Trimming removed 6 bases from V and 1 base from J, with 12 bases in between. The CDR3 sequence is CASRGPQGNTGELFF. The CDR3, as DNA: TGTGCCAGCAGGGGGCCGCAGGGGAACACCGGGGAGCTGTTTTTT.

V usage is TRBV19 and J usage is TRBJ1-1; 9 bases align to TRBD1. This CDR3 has 15 residues. With 9 bases clipped from V and 6 bases from J, the junction kept 14 bases outside the gene matches. Germline CDR1 and CDR2: LNHDA and SQIVND (reference sequence). CDR3 loop: CARDTGGTGNAEAFF. CDR3 nucleotides: TGTGCCAGGGATACAGGGGGGACAGGGAATGCTGAAGCTTTCTTT.

The chain employs TRBV7-2 and TRBJ2-6; 8 bases match TRBD1. Trimming cost V 3 bases and J 0 bases; bases outside gene matches: 7. CDR1 SGHTA and CDR2 FQGNSA come from the germline V gene. The CDR3 runs 18 residues. The CDR3 DNA reads TGTGCCAGCAGCTTGCGGACAGGGATCCACTCTGGGGCCAACGTCCTGACTTTC. This encodes CASSLRTGIHSGANVLTF.

The rearrangement uses TRBV29-1 and TRBJ2-1, with D maybe TRBD2 (5 bases). Germline CDR1 and CDR2: SQVTM and ANQGSEA. V was pared by 2 bases and J by 12 bases, with 14 bases between. This CDR3 has 12 amino acids. The CDR3 DNA is TGCAGCGTTGAACCCTATTTCGGAGGGCAGTTCTTC. Translating gives CSVEPYFGGQFF.

The chain is built from TRBV3-1 (or the pseudogene TRBV3-2) and TRBJ1-1; unclear D gene. Trimming removed 4 bases from V and 1 base from J, with 7 bases in between. This CDR3 spans 13 amino acids. Germline V gene data show CDR1 as LGHDT and CDR2 as YNNKEL (reference sequence). DNA for the CDR3: TGTGCCAGCAGCCTAGCCCAGAACACTGAAGCTTTCTTT. Encoded protein: CASSLAQNTEAFF.

This chain connects TRBV30 to TRBJ2-4, with TRBD1 matching 9 bases. V gave up 0 bases and J gave up 6 bases; unmatched junction bases: 3. The germline V gene has CDR1 GTSNPN and CDR2 SVGIG (reference sequence). CDR3 length: 14 amino acids. The CDR3 coding sequence is TGTGCCTGGAGTGTAGGACAGGGGACAAACATTCAGTACTTC. It specifies CAWSVGQGTNIQYF.

V is TRBV5-1 and J is TRBJ1-2, with D perhaps matching TRBD1 (5 bases). CDR1 SGHRS and CDR2 YFSETQ come from the germline V gene. V gave up 0 bases and J gave up 6 bases, with 12 bases separating them. This CDR3 is 14 amino acids long. The CDR3 DNA follows: TGCGCCAGCAGCTTGGGGTCAGGGCATGATGGCTACACCTTC. It translates to CASSLGSGHDGYTF.

The chain joins TRBV12-3 or TRBV12-4 to TRBJ1-5, with TRBD1 identical over 10 bases. This CDR3 is built from 13 residues. V dropped 4 bases and J dropped 7; count of bases not matched to a gene: 1. This CDR3 reads CASSWDRGQPQHF. The CDR3 DNA reads TGTGCCAGCAGTTGGGACAGGGGACAGCCCCAGCATTTT.

This chain connects TRBV5-1 to TRBJ2-3; 10 bases are shared with TRBD2. Germline lookup yields CDR1 SGHRS and CDR2 YFSETQ. The CDR3 sequence is 15 residues long. The J segment lost 6 bases and the V segment lost 3 bases, leaving 7 bases of the junction unmatched. The CDR3 is CASSSASGGRDTQYF. Here the CDR3 DNA reads TGCGCCAGCAGCTCCGCTAGCGGGGGCCGGGATACGCAGTATTTT.

The chain is built from TRBV4-1 and TRBJ2-5; weak D call: TRBD2 (6 bases). V was shortened by 1 base and J by 0 bases, with 15 bases between the two germline ends. The CDR3 runs 17 residues. CDR1 is MGHRA and CDR2 is YSYEKL in the germline V gene. The CDR3 DNA reads TGCGCCAGCAGCCAAGCCCCCGGGGGAGCGGACCAAGAGACCCAGTACTTC. Translating it yields CASSQAPGGADQETQYF.

The rearrangement links TRBV19 to TRBJ1-1; 8 nucleotides align to TRBD1. The CDR3 is 13 residues long. With 4 bases clipped from V and 4 bases from J, the junction kept 2 bases outside the gene matches. Germline-derived CDR1 and CDR2 are LNHDA and SQIVND (reference sequence). CDR3 residues: CASSTTGGTEAFF. The CDR3 coding sequence is TGTGCCAGTAGTACTACAGGGGGCACTGAAGCTTTCTTT.